The 29 T cell receptor beta chains below were found in one sample sequenced in a study of T cell responses to AZD1222 COVID-19 vaccine. Sequencing was performed with immunoSEQ multiplex PCR; in TCRdb, only in-frame clones are kept and a portion is missing. Of 100,000 to 150,000 clones listed, 90% are singletons. This material consisted of peripheral blood, taken on day 0 of AZD1222 vaccination. The receptors stem from an adult in good health.

This clone has just one count. This rearrangement joins TRBV20-1 to TRBJ2-1, with TRBD1 as a possible D gene (6 bases). CDR1 and CDR2 from the germline V gene are DFQATT and SNEGSKA (reference sequence). The CDR3 extends over 11 amino acids. Trimming pared 7 bases from V and 5 bases from J, leaving 9 bases between. The CDR3 bases are TGCAGTGTCAGGGGCGACAATGAGCAGTTCTTC. This gives the protein CSVRGDNEQFF.

The rearrangement uses TRBV2 and TRBJ2-2, with a tentative D call TRBD1 (5 bases). V lost 3 bases, J lost 5 bases, and 13 bases lay in between. CDR1 and CDR2 (germline): SNHLY, FYNNEI. The CDR3 is 15 amino acids. The CDR3 reads CASSETAQATGELFF. CDR3 coding DNA: TGTGCCAGCAGTGAGACTGCACAGGCTACCGGGGAGCTGTTTTTT.

The chain links TRBV29-1 to TRBJ2-7; D call uncertain. From germline, CDR1 is SQVTM and CDR2 ANQGSEA. The CDR3 sequence is 13 residues long. The V end was cut by 7 bases, the J end by 2 bases, with 15 bases between. DNA of the CDR3: TGCAGCGCGTTGCTCCGAGGCACCTACGAGCAGTACTTC. Amino acid sequence: CSALLRGTYEQYF.

This chain links TRBV11-2 with TRBJ2-1; 10 bases agree with TRBD2. CDR3 length equals 14 residues. The germline V gene encodes CDR1 SGHAT and CDR2 FQNNGV. The V gene end was trimmed by 5 bases and the J gene end by 6 bases; junction bases not matched to a gene: 4. The CDR3 nucleotides are TGTGCCAGCAGCCCACGGACTAGCGGCAATGAGCAGTTCTTC. Translation: CASSPRTSGNEQFF.

The V gene is TRBV10-2, the J gene TRBJ1-6; TRBD1 matches at 10 bases. V was clipped by 6 bases and J by 9 bases; unmatched bases: 5. This CDR3 comprises 14 residues. CDR1 is WSHSY and CDR2 is SAAADI in the germline V gene. The CDR3 sequence is CASRTDRGPSPLHF. In nucleotides, the CDR3 is TGCGCCAGCAGGACCGACAGGGGGCCTTCACCCCTCCACTTT.

This clone has just a few counts. The rearrangement uses TRBV21-1 and TRBJ2-3; whether TRBD1, the table's D call, matches the DNA was not checked. TRBV21-1 corresponds to a pseudogene. This CDR3 contains 18 residues. CDR3 coding DNA: TGTGCCAGCAGCTCTAAGAGGAGAGGGACAGAGGGGACAGATACGCAGTATTTT. It yields the protein CASSSKRRGTEGTDTQYF.

The genes are TRBV11-3 and TRBJ2-3; no clear D. The CDR3 sequence is 11 residues long. Trimming stripped 1 base from V and 5 bases from J, with 1 base between. From germline, CDR1 is SGHNT and CDR2 YENEEA. CDR3 amino acids: CASSLGDTQYF. The CDR3 DNA reads as TGTGCCAGCAGCTTAGGAGATACGCAGTATTTT.

This chain links TRBV7-9 with TRBJ2-1; D is perhaps TRBD2 (5 bases). CDR1 is SEHNR, CDR2 FQNEAQ, per germline (reference sequence). Trimming pared 5 bases from V and 6 bases from J, leaving 11 bases between. The CDR3 has 13 amino acids. The DNA of the CDR3 is TGTGCCAGCAGCCTTCGAGGGCCCAATGAGCAGTTCTTC. It codes for CASSLRGPNEQFF.

V usage is TRBV5-8 and J usage is TRBJ2-5; 11 bases agree with TRBD2. With V trimmed by 3 bases and J by 9 bases, 16 bases remained unmatched. This CDR3 is built from 17 residues. Per germline, CDR1 SGHTS and CDR2 YDEGEE. The DNA for the CDR3 is TGTGCCAGCAGCTCCAGACCGGGACTAGCGGACGGGGTGTCCCAGTACTTC. This gives the protein CASSSRPGLADGVSQYF.

The rearrangement uses TRBV11-2 and TRBJ2-4; TRBD1 matches 9 bases. This CDR3 comprises 16 residues. Germline V gives CDR1 SGHAT, CDR2 FQNNGV. Trimming cost V 1 base and J 9 bases; bases outside gene matches: 10. DNA for the CDR3: TGTGCCAGCAGCTTAGTAACCGGGACAGGGTACGGCATTCAGTACTTC. It is translated as CASSLVTGTGYGIQYF. The full variable domain, with the rest looked up from reference TRBV11-2 and TRBJ2-4, is EAGVAQSPRYKIIEKRQSVAFWCNPISGHATLYWYQQILGQGPKLLIQFQNNGVVDDSQLPKDRFSAERLKGVDSTLKIQPAKLEDSAVYLCASSLVTGTGYGIQYFGAGTRLSVL.

This clone was recorded once. Here the CDR3 DNA reads TGTGCCAGCAGCGTACGGGGAGGCGGGCTTGGCAATGAGCAGTTCTTC. Its protein is CASSVRGGGLGNEQFF. V usage is TRBV9 and J usage is TRBJ2-1; TRBD2 is a possible D gene (6 bases). V lost 1 base to trimming and J lost 6 bases, with 17 bases between them. The CDR3 contains 16 residues. CDR1 SGDLS and CDR2 YYNGEE come from the germline V gene.

The chain has TRBV5-4 and TRBJ2-7, with 11 bases matching TRBD1. The CDR3 has 15 residues. Germline-derived CDR1 and CDR2 are SGHNT and YYREEE (reference sequence). V lost 3 bases to trimming and J lost 4 bases; unmatched junction nucleotides: 6. CDR3 DNA: TGTGCCAGCAGCTCCCGGGACAGGGGGTTATACGAGCAGTACTTC. As protein: CASSSRDRGLYEQYF.

This chain uses TRBV28 with TRBJ2-1; TRBD1 matches 8 bases. The CDR3 extends over 12 amino acids. The germline V gene has CDR1 MDHEN and CDR2 SYDVKM. The J segment lost 6 bases and the V segment lost 6 bases, leaving 1 base of the junction unmatched. The CDR3, as DNA: TGTGCCAGCAGCGACAGGGGCAATGAGCAGTTCTTC. Amino acids: CASSDRGNEQFF.

V and J are TRBV15 and TRBJ2-3; tentatively, D is TRBD2 (6 bases). CDR3 length equals 16 residues. Trimming removed 1 base at V and 0 bases at J, with 11 bases between. The germline CDR1 and CDR2 sequences are LNHNV and YYDKDF (reference sequence). CDR3: CATSRGEAFSTDTQYF. Here the CDR3 DNA reads TGTGCCACCAGCAGAGGGGAGGCCTTCAGCACAGATACGCAGTATTTT.

J is TRBJ1-5 and V is TRBV28, with TRBD1 matching over 8 bases. This CDR3 region has 14 residues. The germline gives CDR1 MDHEN, CDR2 SYDVKM. The junction had 7 bases not matched to a gene; V was cut back by 9 bases and J by 3 bases. CDR3 sequence (DNA): TGTGCCAGTAGCCGGGGACAGGTCAATCAGCCCCAGCATTTT. Translated: CASSRGQVNQPQHF.

The genes are TRBV15 and TRBJ1-2; 7 nucleotides line up with TRBD1. Germline V gives CDR1 LNHNV, CDR2 YYDKDF (reference sequence). Germline trimming cut 0 bases from V and 4 bases from J; bases unmatched to any gene: 8. The CDR3 runs 16 residues. CDR3 in amino acids: CATSRDPGTVLYGYTF. CDR3 bases: TGTGCCACCAGCAGAGATCCTGGGACAGTACTCTATGGCTACACCTTC.

The V gene is TRBV11-2, the J gene TRBJ2-7; tentative D call: TRBD2 (7 bases). V lost 5 bases, J lost 4 bases, and 15 bases lay in between. The CDR3 has 14 amino acids. Germline-derived CDR1 and CDR2 are SGHAT and FQNNGV. In DNA, the CDR3 is TGTGCCAGCAGCCTCCGGGGGGCGCCGTACGAGCAGTACTTC. Translation gives CASSLRGAPYEQYF.

This clone occurred once. The chain is built from TRBV3-1 (or the pseudogene TRBV3-2) and TRBJ2-3; D uncertain. Germline CDR1 is LGHDT and CDR2 is YNNKEL (reference sequence). This CDR3 has 12 residues. V lost 3 bases and J lost 2, with 3 bases in between. The chain's CDR3 is CASSHLTDTQYF. The CDR3 region has the DNA TGTGCCAGCAGCCATCTCACAGATACGCAGTATTTT.

The rearrangement uses TRBV5-1 and TRBJ2-2; D gene ambiguous. The germline V gene encodes CDR1 SGHRS and CDR2 YFSETQ. Trimming left V 0 bases short and J 0 bases short, with 9 bases between. The CDR3 has 16 residues. The CDR3 DNA sequence: TGCGCCAGCAGCTTGGTTCCGAATTCGAACACCGGGGAGCTGTTTTTT. This translates into CASSLVPNSNTGELFF. Full variable domain (remainder filled in from reference TRBV5-1 and TRBJ2-2): KAGVTQTPRYLIKTRGQQVTLSCSPISGHRSVSWYQQTPGQGLQFLFEYFSETQRNKGNFPGRFSGRQFSNSRSEMNVSTLELGDSALYLCASSLVPNSNTGELFFGEGSRLTVL.

The rearrangement links TRBV7-2 to TRBJ1-1; D is unresolved. V shed 4 bases and J shed 5 bases, with 17 bases lying between them. Per germline, CDR1 SGHTA and CDR2 FQGNSA. The CDR3 covers 15 residues. The CDR3 spells CASSSYSPPGTEAFF. Written as DNA, the CDR3 is TGTGCCAGCAGCTCATACTCCCCGCCGGGGACTGAAGCTTTCTTT.

This clone was seen once. This sequence joins TRBV6-5 and TRBJ2-1, with TRBD2 matching 7 bases. CDR1 is MNHEY, CDR2 SVGAGI, per germline. V shed 5 bases and J 6 bases; nucleotides not matched to a gene: 7. The CDR3 runs 14 residues. The CDR3 coding sequence is TGTGCCAGCAGTAGCGGGACTCGACGCAATGAGCAGTTCTTC. Translating it yields CASSSGTRRNEQFF.

The V call is TRBV2, the J call TRBJ2-1, with D perhaps being TRBD1 or TRBD2 (5 bases each). Trimming cost V 6 bases and J 0 bases, with 12 bases left between them. The V gene's germline CDR1 is SNHLY and CDR2 FYNNEI. The CDR3 length is 15 residues. This chain's CDR3 is CASSRDHNSYNEQFF. CDR3 coding DNA: TGTGCCAGCAGCAGGGACCATAACTCCTACAATGAGCAGTTCTTC. The full variable domain, with the rest looked up from reference TRBV2 and TRBJ2-1, is EPEVTQTPSHQVTQMGQEVILRCVPISNHLYFYWYRQILGQKVEFLVSFYNNEISEKSEIFDDQFSVERPDGSNFTLKIRSTKLEDSAMYFCASSRDHNSYNEQFFGPGTRLTVL.

In nucleotides, the CDR3 is TGTGCCAGCAGCTTAGGGGGCGGAATGGAGACCCAGTACTTC. As protein: CASSLGGGMETQYF. This chain links TRBV7-9 with TRBJ2-5, with D possibly matching TRBD1 (5 bases). Germline V gene data show CDR1 as SEHNR and CDR2 as FQNEAQ (reference sequence). V shed 1 base and J shed 5 bases, with 11 bases lying between them. The CDR3 has 14 residues.

The V and J genes are TRBV28 and TRBJ2-2; no reliable D call. This CDR3 spans 14 amino acids. Per germline, CDR1 MDHEN and CDR2 SYDVKM. Trimming removed 0 bases at V and 3 bases at J, with 5 bases between. CDR3 region: CASSLWGYTGELFF. The DNA of the CDR3 is TGTGCCAGCAGTTTATGGGGGTACACCGGGGAGCTGTTTTTT.

As DNA, the CDR3 is TGTGCCACCAGCAGAGATTTGGGGGCCACCGGGGAGCTGTTTTTT. Protein product: CATSRDLGATGELFF. The chain combines TRBV15 with TRBJ2-2, with TRBD1 as a possible D gene (6 bases). There are 15 residues in the CDR3. Germline V CDR1 and CDR2: LNHNV, YYDKDF (reference sequence). The ends were cut back, 0 bases at V and 4 bases at J, with 9 bases in the middle.

CDR3 bases: TGTGCCAGCAATAGGGACGGAGGATCCTACGAGCAGTACTTC. Amino acid sequence: CASNRDGGSYEQYF. The chain recombines TRBV9 with TRBJ2-7; D possibly uses TRBD1 or TRBD2 (5 bases each). The CDR3 length is 14 residues. Germline loops: CDR1 SGDLS, CDR2 YYNGEE. The ends were cut back, 6 bases at V and 1 base at J, with 14 bases in the middle.

This chain joins TRBV2 and TRBJ1-2; D gene ambiguous. Germline CDR1 and CDR2: SNHLY and FYNNEI. The CDR3 covers 13 residues. The V end was cut by 7 bases, the J end by 4 bases, with 13 bases between. CDR3 in DNA: TGTGCCAGCACCCCCAGCGGGCTCTATGGCTACACCTTC. Translation: CASTPSGLYGYTF.

This chain joins TRBV7-6 and TRBJ1-1; possibly TRBD1 for D (6 bases). This CDR3 spans 15 amino acids. The germline CDR1 and CDR2 sequences are SGHVS and FNYEAQ. Trimming shortened V by 4 bases and J by 2 bases, and 14 bases separated the two germline ends. DNA of the CDR3: TGTGCCAGCAGCTCGAGGGGGGGTATAAACACTGAAGCTTTCTTT. The encoded protein is CASSSRGGINTEAFF.

The J gene is TRBJ2-2, the V gene TRBV9; 7 positions agree with TRBD2. Germline-derived CDR1 and CDR2 are SGDLS and YYNGEE. V lost 3 bases to trimming and J lost 5 bases; unmatched junction nucleotides: 4. CDR3 length equals 14 residues. The CDR3 nucleotides read TGTGCCAGCAGCGGAACGCGGGGGACCGGGGAGCTGTTTTTT. This encodes CASSGTRGTGELFF.